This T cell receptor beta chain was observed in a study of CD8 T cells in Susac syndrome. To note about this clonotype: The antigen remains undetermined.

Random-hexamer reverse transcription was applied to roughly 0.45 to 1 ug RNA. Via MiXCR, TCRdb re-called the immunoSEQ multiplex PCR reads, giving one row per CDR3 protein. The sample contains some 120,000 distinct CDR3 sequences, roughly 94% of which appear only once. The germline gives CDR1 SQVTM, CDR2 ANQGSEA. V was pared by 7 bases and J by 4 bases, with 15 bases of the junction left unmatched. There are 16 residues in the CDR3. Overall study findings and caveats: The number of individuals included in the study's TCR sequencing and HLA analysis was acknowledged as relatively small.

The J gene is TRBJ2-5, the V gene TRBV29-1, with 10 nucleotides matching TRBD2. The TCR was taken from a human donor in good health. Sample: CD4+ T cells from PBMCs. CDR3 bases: TGCAGCGCTATCAGGCGCCTAGCGGGAGAGGGAGAGACCCAGTACTTC. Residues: CSAIRRLAGEGETQYF.